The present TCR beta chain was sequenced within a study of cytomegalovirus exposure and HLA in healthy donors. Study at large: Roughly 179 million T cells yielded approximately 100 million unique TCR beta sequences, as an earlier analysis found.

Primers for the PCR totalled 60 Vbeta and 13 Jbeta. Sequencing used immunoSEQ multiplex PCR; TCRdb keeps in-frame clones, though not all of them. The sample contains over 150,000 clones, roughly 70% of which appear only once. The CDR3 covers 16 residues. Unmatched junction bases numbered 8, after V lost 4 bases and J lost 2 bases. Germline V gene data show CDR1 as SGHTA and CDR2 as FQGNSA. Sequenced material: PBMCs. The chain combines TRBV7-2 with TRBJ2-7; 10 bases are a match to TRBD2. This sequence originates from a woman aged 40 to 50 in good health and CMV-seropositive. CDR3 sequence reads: CASSYVPSGGTYEQYF. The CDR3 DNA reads TGTGCCAGCAGCTACGTTCCTAGCGGGGGAACCTACGAGCAGTACTTC.